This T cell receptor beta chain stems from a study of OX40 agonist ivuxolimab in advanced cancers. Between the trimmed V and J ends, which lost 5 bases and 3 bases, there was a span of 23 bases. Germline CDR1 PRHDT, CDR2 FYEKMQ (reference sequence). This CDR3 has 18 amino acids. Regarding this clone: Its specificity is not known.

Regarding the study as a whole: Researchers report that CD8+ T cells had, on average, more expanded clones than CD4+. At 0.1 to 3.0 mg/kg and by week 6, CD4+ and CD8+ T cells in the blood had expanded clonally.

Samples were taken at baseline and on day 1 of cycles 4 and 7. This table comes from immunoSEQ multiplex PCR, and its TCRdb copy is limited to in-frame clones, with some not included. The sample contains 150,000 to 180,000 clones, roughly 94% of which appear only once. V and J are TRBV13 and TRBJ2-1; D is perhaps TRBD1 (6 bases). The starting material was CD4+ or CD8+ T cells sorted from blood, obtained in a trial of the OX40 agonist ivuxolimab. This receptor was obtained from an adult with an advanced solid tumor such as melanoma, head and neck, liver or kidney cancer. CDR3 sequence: CASSPYWTDNIDYNEQFF. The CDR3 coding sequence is TGTGCCAGCAGCCCATACTGGACAGATAATATTGACTACAATGAGCAGTTCTTC. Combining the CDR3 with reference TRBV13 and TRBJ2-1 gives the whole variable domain AAGVIQSPRHLIKEKRETATLKCYPIPRHDTVYWYQQGPGQDPQFLISFYEKMQSDKGSIPDRFSAQQFSDYHSELNMSSLELGDSALYFCASSPYWTDNIDYNEQFFGPGTRLTVL.